One TCR beta chain is described in this entry. The entry originates in a study of blood T cell repertoires in COVID-19. The wider study: PBMCs, B-cell-depleted T cells, or T cells provided the cDNA or gDNA that made up the material.

Germline V CDR1 and CDR2: SGHTA, FQGNSA. Trimming took off 5 bases at V and 0 bases at J, with 17 bases between the two ends. The CDR3 covers 16 residues. Original data processing: Estimated nucleated cell counts came from reference gene primer amplification. TCRdb's copy holds only in-frame clones and misses some; the assay was immunoSEQ multiplex PCR. For V, J and clone size, that table is used; D and trimming come from the DNA. Here the sample spans 150,000 to 200,000 clones, around 79% being singletons. The chain couples TRBV7-2 to TRBJ2-7, with a tentative D call TRBD2 (6 bases). The sample taken for sequencing was peripheral blood. This TCR was sampled from a man in his 60s with active or convalescent COVID-19. Here the CDR3 reads CASSRTPGVSSYEQYF. The CDR3 DNA reads as TGTGCCAGCAGCCGCACCCCGGGGGTTAGCTCCTACGAGCAGTACTTC.